What follows describes a single TCR beta chain. Its antigen is unidentified. This record belongs to a study of shared clonotypes between healthy human individuals. Per the germline V gene, CDR1 is SEHNR and CDR2 is FQNEAQ (reference sequence). The CDR3 has 18 residues. With 3 bases clipped from V and 1 base from J, the junction kept 12 bases outside the gene matches. Naive CD8 cells comprised CD45RO-negative, CCR7-positively selected cells, excluding terminally differentiated effector memory CD45RA+ cells. Genomic DNA (from each subset) was split evenly across several immunoSEQ plates. Produced via immunoSEQ multiplex PCR; TCRdb's table is partial and in-frame only. The sample has 500,000 to 700,000 clones; roughly 96% are singletons. Study findings and constraints: Even with large depth, rarefaction showed that sorted-subset sequencing was incomplete.

Sequencing was carried out using naive CD8+ T cells sorted from blood. The chain recombines TRBV7-9 with TRBJ1-1, with 9 bases lining up with TRBD1. The TCR sequence derives from a woman in her 30s in good health. The DNA of the CDR3 is TGTGCCAGCAGCTTGAACTCTCCGGGACAGGGAGAGAACACTGAAGCTTTCTTT. It encodes CASSLNSPGQGENTEAFF.